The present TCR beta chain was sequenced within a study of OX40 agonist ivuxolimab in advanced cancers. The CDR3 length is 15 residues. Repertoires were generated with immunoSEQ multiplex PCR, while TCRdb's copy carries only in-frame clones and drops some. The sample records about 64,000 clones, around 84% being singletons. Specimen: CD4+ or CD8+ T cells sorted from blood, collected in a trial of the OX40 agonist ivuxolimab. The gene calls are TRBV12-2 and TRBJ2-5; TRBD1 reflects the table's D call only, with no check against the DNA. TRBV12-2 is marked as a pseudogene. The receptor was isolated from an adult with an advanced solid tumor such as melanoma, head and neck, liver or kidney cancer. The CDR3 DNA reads TGTGCAAGTCGCTTATTCCACAGATTCCAAGAGACCCAGTACTTC. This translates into CASRLFHRFQETQYF.